In its sample, the clone carrying this T cell receptor beta chain was seen many times. This entry is derived from a study of early T cells in non-severe SARS-CoV-2 infection. V gave up 3 bases and J gave up 0 bases, with 8 bases separating them. The CDR3 has 15 residues. Researchers tagged individual cDNA molecules with unique molecular identifiers. TCRdb ran MiXCR on the 5' RACE reads and lists one entry per CDR3 protein. The data hold over 90,000 distinct CDR3 sequences, with roughly 12% observed a single time. This chain uses TRBV12-3 or TRBV12-4 with TRBJ1-4; D is undetermined. Material: whole blood, obtained at baseline. The TCR was taken from an adult who was a healthcare worker with PCR-confirmed SARS-CoV-2 infection or an uninfected control (not recorded which). The CDR3 sequence: CASSFWPPTNEKLFF. CDR3 sequence (DNA): TGTGCCAGCAGTTTTTGGCCCCCAACTAATGAAAAACTGTTTTTT.